The 4 T cell receptor beta chains listed next were all sequenced from one sample in a study of T cells in narcolepsy. Using immunoSEQ multiplex PCR, the repertoire was profiled, and TCRdb retains in-frame clones only, with some absent. This table has tens of thousands of clones, roughly 78% appearing once. Sequencing input: CD45RA- memory CD4+ T cells from PBMCs. All receptors come from a human donor with narcolepsy.

V gene TRBV7-9 combines with J gene TRBJ2-1; TRBD2 aligns across 8 bases. The V gene's germline CDR1 is SEHNR and CDR2 FQNEAQ (reference sequence). This CDR3 has 16 amino acids. Trimming took 0 bases from V and 5 from J; bases not matched to a gene: 6. The CDR3 reads CASSLAQRGPNNEQFF. The CDR3 coding sequence is TGTGCCAGCAGCTTAGCGCAGCGGGGGCCGAACAATGAGCAGTTCTTC.

J is TRBJ2-7 and V is TRBV6-6; D ambiguous. The CDR3 consists of 14 residues. Germline CDR1 MNHNY, CDR2 SVGAGI (reference sequence). The V and J ends lost 11 bases and 2 bases respectively, with 19 bases between them. The CDR3 sequence is CASRNVGSPYEQYF. In DNA form, the CDR3 reads TGTGCCTCACGCAATGTGGGGTCCCCCTACGAGCAGTACTTC.

The CDR3 protein is CASKGGGNSGNTIYF. Here the CDR3 DNA reads TGTGCCAGTAAAGGCGGGGGTAACTCTGGAAACACCATATATTTT. The chain uses TRBV19 and TRBJ1-3; tentative D call: TRBD1 (5 bases). V shed 7 bases and J shed 0 bases, with 13 bases lying between them. The germline V gene encodes CDR1 LNHDA and CDR2 SQIVND (reference sequence). The CDR3 extends over 15 amino acids.

This CDR3 is CASGGDPSYEQYF. The CDR3 nucleotides are TGTGCCAGCGGGGGGGACCCCTCCTACGAGCAGTACTTC. The chain combines TRBV19 with TRBJ2-7; 8 bases are a match to TRBD2. Germline CDR1 reads LNHDA; CDR2 reads SQIVND (reference sequence). Germline trimming cut 9 bases from V and 0 bases from J; bases unmatched to any gene: 4. CDR3 length: 13 residues.